This TCR beta chain was sequenced during a study of blood T cell repertoires in COVID-19. There are 18 residues in the CDR3. The germline gives CDR1 MGHRA, CDR2 YSYEKL. The J segment lost 2 bases and the V segment lost 6 bases, leaving 13 bases of the junction unmatched. Authors' data handling: It was from reference gene primer amplification that nucleated cell counts were estimated. The protocol was immunoSEQ multiplex PCR, while the TCRdb copy is restricted to in-frame clones and leaves out a portion. V, J and clone size are taken as reported in that table, and D and trimming were inferred from the DNA itself. Here the sample spans about 100,000 clones, approximately 80% being singletons.

The V gene is TRBV4-1, the J gene TRBJ2-6, with 7 bases matching TRBD1. Sequencing was carried out using peripheral blood. The source is a woman aged 70-85 years with acute or convalescent COVID-19. The CDR3 here is CASRERQGGIAGANVLTF. The DNA for the CDR3 is TGCGCCAGCAGGGAAAGACAGGGCGGAATTGCTGGGGCCAACGTCCTGACTTTC.